These 20 T cell receptor beta chains share one sample of origin, sequenced in a study of cytomegalovirus exposure and HLA in healthy donors. The PCR contained 60 Vbeta and 13 Jbeta primers. Sequencing was performed with immunoSEQ multiplex PCR; in TCRdb, only in-frame clones are kept and a portion is missing. The table shows 130,000 or so clones, with roughly 75% occurring only once. The source material was PBMCs. Receptors were obtained from a man between 25 and 39 years old in good health and CMV-seronegative.

The table lists this clone with a few counts. The V and J genes are TRBV19 and TRBJ1-1; 8 bases are a match to TRBD1. The CDR3 is 14 residues long. Germline V gives CDR1 LNHDA, CDR2 SQIVND (reference sequence). The V and J ends lost 8 bases and 4 bases, in that order; junction bases with no gene match: 9. The CDR3 region is CASRVDRVGTEAFF. In DNA form, the CDR3 reads TGTGCCAGTCGGGTGGACAGGGTGGGCACTGAAGCTTTCTTT.

This clone has a handful of counts. The chain employs TRBV7-9 and TRBJ1-4; 7 positions match TRBD1. Germline loops: CDR1 SEHNR, CDR2 FQNEAQ (reference sequence). V lost 8 bases and J lost 0; bases outside the gene matches: 3. This CDR3 region has 14 residues. The CDR3 spells CASCQGATNEKLFF. As DNA, the CDR3 is TGTGCCAGCTGCCAGGGGGCAACTAATGAAAAACTGTTTTTT.

The gene calls are TRBV4-2 and TRBJ2-7; TRBD1 matches 11 bases. J was trimmed by 4 bases and V by 4 bases; bases with no gene match: 6. The CDR3 runs to 15 residues. Germline CDR1 and CDR2: LGHNA and YNFKEQ. CDR3 sequence reads: CASSRSGTGGYEQYF. DNA for the CDR3: TGTGCCAGCAGCCGGTCTGGGACAGGGGGGTACGAGCAGTACTTC.

CDR3 nucleotide sequence: TGTGCCAGCAGCTTAGACGGGGGGAACTACGAGCAGTACTTC. Translation: CASSLDGGNYEQYF. The J gene is TRBJ2-7, the V gene TRBV7-9, with 7 bases identical to TRBD2. V lost 1 base to trimming and J lost 3 bases; unmatched junction nucleotides: 3. Per the germline V gene, CDR1 is SEHNR and CDR2 is FQNEAQ (reference sequence). CDR3 length: 14 amino acids.

The rearrangement links TRBV7-3 to TRBJ2-1, with 11 bases matching TRBD2. This CDR3 contains 15 residues. The germline V gene encodes CDR1 SGHTA and CDR2 FQGTGA. The V segment lost 5 bases and the J segment 3 bases; nucleotides outside the gene matches: 3. This CDR3 reads CASSPGLAVYNEQFF. The CDR3 coding sequence is TGTGCCAGCAGCCCGGGACTAGCGGTCTACAATGAGCAGTTCTTC. The whole variable domain, filled in from reference TRBV7-3 and TRBJ2-1, reads GAGVSQTPSNKVTEKGKYVELRCDPISGHTALYWYRQSLGQGPEFLIYFQGTGAADDSGLPNDRFFAVRPEGSVSTLKIQRTERGDSAVYLCASSPGLAVYNEQFFGPGTRLTVL.

This clone was seen only a few times. The chain has TRBV16 and TRBJ2-5; a possible D gene is TRBD2 (5 bases). The CDR3 runs to 13 residues. Germline CDR1 and CDR2: KGHSY and FQNENV. The germline V and J ends were trimmed by 0 bases and 5 bases, with 7 bases remaining between them. The CDR3 nucleotides are TGTGCCAGCAGCCAATCGGGAGAGGAGACCCAGTACTTC. Its protein is CASSQSGEETQYF.

The chain has TRBV2 and TRBJ2-6; a weak D match, TRBD1 (5 bases). CDR3 length equals 14 residues. V lost 10 bases and J 1 base, leaving 11 bases between the germline ends. Germline CDR1 reads SNHLY; CDR2 reads FYNNEI. CDR3 loop: CATPSGSGANVLTF. The CDR3 nucleotides read TGTGCCACTCCCTCAGGGTCTGGGGCCAACGTCCTGACTTTC.

The rearrangement uses TRBV6-5 and TRBJ1-1; a weak D match, TRBD1 (5 bases). Trimming took 6 bases from V and 7 from J, leaving 9 bases between them. Germline V CDR1 and CDR2: MNHEY, SVGAGI. The length of the CDR3 is 11 residues. The CDR3 spells CASSLGGEAFF. CDR3 DNA: TGTGCCAGCAGCCTCGGGGGTGAAGCTTTCTTT.

The chain employs TRBV5-4 and TRBJ2-5, with 9 bases matching TRBD2. The CDR3 length is 14 residues. J lost 4 bases, V lost 4 bases, and 5 bases had no gene match. CDR1 is SGHNT, CDR2 YYREEE, per germline (reference sequence). The CDR3 region has the DNA TGTGCCAGCAGCCTCGCGGGGGGGCGAGAGACCCAGTACTTC. It is translated as CASSLAGGRETQYF. The variable domain in full, completed from reference TRBV5-4 and TRBJ2-5, reads ETGVTQSPTHLIKTRGQQVTLRCSSQSGHNTVSWYQQALGQGPQFIFQYYREEENGRGNFPPRFSGLQFPNYSSELNVNALELDDSALYLCASSLAGGRETQYFGPGTRLLVL.

The rearrangement uses TRBV6-5 and TRBJ2-7; TRBD1 aligns across 10 bases. The junction had 3 bases not matched to a gene; V was cut back by 6 bases and J by 1 base. Per germline, CDR1 MNHEY and CDR2 SVGAGI. This CDR3 is 14 amino acids long. CDR3 nucleotides: TGTGCCAGCAGAGGGACAGGGGTTTCCTACGAGCAGTACTTC. It yields the protein CASRGTGVSYEQYF.

The rearrangement joins TRBV5-6 to TRBJ2-7; 8 bases agree with TRBD1. The germline gives CDR1 SGHDT, CDR2 YYEEEE. The junction had 6 bases not matched to a gene; V was cut back by 2 bases and J by 5 bases. CDR3 length: 14 amino acids. CDR3 DNA sequence: TGTGCCAGCAGCTTCCGCGGGACAGGACACGAGCAGTACTTC. Amino acid sequence: CASSFRGTGHEQYF.

CDR3 residues: CASSQGFGLSYEQYF. The CDR3 DNA is TGTGCCAGCAGCCAAGGTTTCGGTCTCTCCTACGAGCAGTACTTC. The J gene is TRBJ2-7, the V gene TRBV4-2; D gene ambiguous. Germline V gives CDR1 LGHNA, CDR2 YNFKEQ. V was pared by 1 base and J by 0 bases, with 10 bases between. The CDR3 is 15 residues long.

The rearrangement joins TRBV7-9 to TRBJ2-5, with TRBD1 matching over 9 bases. V lost 6 bases to trimming and J lost 4 bases; unmatched junction nucleotides: 12. The CDR3 is 16 residues long. Germline values: CDR1 SEHNR, CDR2 FQNEAQ (reference sequence). The DNA for the CDR3 is TGTGCCAGCAGACGGGACAGGGAGGGAGGCGCAGAGACCCAGTACTTC. It yields the protein CASRRDREGGAETQYF.

The rearrangement links TRBV29-1 to TRBJ1-2; 7 bases are shared with TRBD1. This CDR3 contains 13 residues. Trimming at V came to 0 bases and at J to 8 bases, leaving 6 bases not matched to a gene. Germline V gene sequence: CDR1 SQVTM, CDR2 ANQGSEA. The CDR3 DNA reads as TGCAGCGTTGAAGATTGGAAAGGGGGCGGCTACACCTTC. It yields the protein CSVEDWKGGGYTF.

This chain connects TRBV28 to TRBJ1-4; TRBD1 matches at 9 bases. Germline loops: CDR1 MDHEN, CDR2 SYDVKM. Trimming removed 4 bases from V and 7 bases from J; junction bases left unmatched: 7. This CDR3 has 15 amino acids. The CDR3 is CASSSPGQGVEKLFF. For the CDR3, the DNA is TGTGCCAGCAGTTCACCGGGACAGGGTGTTGAAAAACTGTTTTTT.

The gene calls are TRBV6-1 and TRBJ1-4; D gene ambiguous. The germline CDR1 and CDR2 sequences are MNHNS and SASEGT. V was shortened by 3 bases and J by 5 bases, with 13 bases between the two germline ends. The CDR3 has 15 residues. DNA of the CDR3: TGTGCCAGCAGTGAGAGGCCCGAGACCAATGAAAAACTGTTTTTT. Protein sequence: CASSERPETNEKLFF.

The rearrangement uses TRBV28 and TRBJ2-3; possible D gene TRBD2, 6 bases. The germline V and J ends were trimmed by 1 base and 7 bases, with 15 bases remaining between them. The CDR3 runs 15 residues. Germline loops: CDR1 MDHEN, CDR2 SYDVKM. The DNA of the CDR3 is TGTGCCAGCAGTTTATCCGGGACTCTCCCCAATACGCAGTATTTT. Translating it yields CASSLSGTLPNTQYF.

The chain combines TRBV25-1 with TRBJ2-3; 11 nucleotides line up with TRBD1. The CDR3 runs to 16 residues. Germline CDR1 and CDR2: MGHDK and SYGVNS. With V trimmed by 5 bases and J by 0 bases, 4 bases remained unmatched. CDR3 sequence (DNA): TGTGCCAGCAGTCGGACAGGGGGCTTAAGCACAGATACGCAGTATTTT. Translated: CASSRTGGLSTDTQYF.

V and J are TRBV4-2 and TRBJ2-3; tentative D call: TRBD2 (5 bases). V was clipped by 1 base and J by 7 bases, with 9 bases between them. Germline V gives CDR1 LGHNA, CDR2 YNFKEQ. The CDR3 covers 13 residues. In nucleotides, the CDR3 is TGTGCCAGCAGCCAAGGGGAGAAAAATACGCAGTATTTT. Its protein is CASSQGEKNTQYF.

This clone was counted only a few times. The gene calls are TRBV4-3 and TRBJ1-1; D gene unclear. CDR3 length: 16 amino acids. Trimming removed 0 bases at V and 4 bases at J, with 15 bases between. Germline V gives CDR1 LGHNA, CDR2 YSLEER. The CDR3 DNA is TGCGCCAGCAGCCAAGATAGATCAACCGCGGGCACTGAAGCTTTCTTT. This sequence encodes CASSQDRSTAGTEAFF.